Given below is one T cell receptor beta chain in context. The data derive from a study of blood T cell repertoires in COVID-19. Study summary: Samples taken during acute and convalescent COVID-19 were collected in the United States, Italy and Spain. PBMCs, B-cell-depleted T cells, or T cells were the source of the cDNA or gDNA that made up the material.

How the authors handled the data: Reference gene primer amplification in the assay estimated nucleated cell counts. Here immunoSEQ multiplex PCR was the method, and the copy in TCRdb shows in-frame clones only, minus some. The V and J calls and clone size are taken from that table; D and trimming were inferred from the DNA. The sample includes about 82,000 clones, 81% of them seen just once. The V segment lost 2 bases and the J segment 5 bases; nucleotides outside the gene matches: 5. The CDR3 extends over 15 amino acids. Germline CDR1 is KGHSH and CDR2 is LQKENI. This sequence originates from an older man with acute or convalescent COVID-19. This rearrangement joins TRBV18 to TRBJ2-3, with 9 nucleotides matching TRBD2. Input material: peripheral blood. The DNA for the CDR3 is TGTGCCAGCTCACCAAGTCATAGCGGGGGAGATACGCAGTATTTT. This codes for CASSPSHSGGDTQYF.